Sequencing of this TCR beta chain was carried out in a study of blood T cell repertoires in COVID-19 (dated by TCRdb to 2018 to 2021). Study-wide context: Collaborator samples came from the United States, Italy and Spain and covered acute and convalescent phases of COVID-19. The repertoires were released in a freely available public database meant as a resource for research on the immune response to SARS-CoV-2. Nearly every sample came with metadata listing a de-identified subject ID, COVID-19 status, age in years and sex. The samples were drawn from two sources: the first 160 participants of the ongoing ImmuneRACE study, and some 1,300 subjects contributed by 6 global collaborators. The prospective study material was composed of cDNA or gDNA derived from T cells, B-cell-depleted T cells, or PBMCs. Subjects who had been exposed to COVID-19, were actively infected with it, or had recovered from it provided the deeply sampled blood TCRbeta repertoires that made up the dataset. Where HLA class I and class II types were available, the types were taken from metadata supplied by the sample provider, not from assay-based typing.

Here is what the overall study found, with its caveats: The amount of clinical and demographic metadata varied by source and participant and was provided uncurated.

Taken from cysteine to phenylalanine, the CDR3 has 15 residues. The CDR3 DNA has 45 bases and is translated from base 1. For this chain, trimming is 7 bases at the V end and 0 bases at the J end, and the number of junction bases without a gene match is 3. Taken from the germline V gene (reference sequence), the CDR1 and CDR2 loops are LNHDA and SQIVND. Collaborating institutions collected whole blood in K2EDTA tubes following their own protocols. Collaborator samples were shipped for TCRbeta analysis as frozen whole blood, isolated PBMCs, or DNA extracted from either sample type. TCRbeta CDR3 regions were amplified from genomic DNA using the immunoSEQ Assay, a bias-controlled multiplex PCR. The published analysis was carried out like this. Within the assay, amplification of reference gene primers was used to estimate how many nucleated cells each sample contained. Sequence reads were collapsed and filtered to measure the absolute abundance of every unique TCRbeta CDR3 rearrangement. For each sample, productive Simpson clonality was calculated as the square root of Simpson's diversity index over productive rearrangements. In TCRdb, the immuneACCESS table is reduced to in-frame sequences with V and J assigned. These tables do not hold every clone; where another copy was compared, an unresolved V gene accounts for under half, and the others remain unexplained. V, J and clone size reflect that table, while D and trimming were determined from the DNA. In this sample the table shows 75,000 to 100,000 clones, over 75% of which occur a single time. The ten largest clones represent about 20% of the sample.

On this clone: The antigen it binds to is not known. It has no much larger one-base neighbor in the sample; base qualities were not kept.

The chain is made from TRBV19 and TRBJ2-1; TRBD1 aligns with 10 central bases. The source material was peripheral blood. This clonotype was sampled from a human donor in a cohort sampled during active COVID-19. The DNA is TGTGCCAGTACCCGGACAGGGGGCTCCTACAATGAGCAGTTCTTC. It encodes CASTRTGGSYNEQFF.